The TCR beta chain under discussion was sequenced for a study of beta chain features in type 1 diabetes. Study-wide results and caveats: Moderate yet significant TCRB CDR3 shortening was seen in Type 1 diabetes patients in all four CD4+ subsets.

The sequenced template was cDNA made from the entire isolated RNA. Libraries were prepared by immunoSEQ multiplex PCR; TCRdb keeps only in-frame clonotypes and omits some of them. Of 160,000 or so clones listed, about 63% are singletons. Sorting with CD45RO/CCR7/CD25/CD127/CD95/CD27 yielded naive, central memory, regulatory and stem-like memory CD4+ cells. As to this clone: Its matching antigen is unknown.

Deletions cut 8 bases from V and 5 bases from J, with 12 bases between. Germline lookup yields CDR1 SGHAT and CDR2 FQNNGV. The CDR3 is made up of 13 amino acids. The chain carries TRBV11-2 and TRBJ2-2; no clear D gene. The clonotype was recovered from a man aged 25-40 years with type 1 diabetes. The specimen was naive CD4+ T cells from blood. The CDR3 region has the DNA TGTGCCAGCGGGTCCCCGAGGACCGGGGAGCTGTTTTTT. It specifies CASGSPRTGELFF. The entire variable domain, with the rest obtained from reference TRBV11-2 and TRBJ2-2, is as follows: EAGVAQSPRYKIIEKRQSVAFWCNPISGHATLYWYQQILGQGPKLLIQFQNNGVVDDSQLPKDRFSAERLKGVDSTLKIQPAKLEDSAVYLCASGSPRTGELFFGEGSRLTVL.